These 24 T cell receptor beta chains share one sample of origin, sequenced in a study of T cell changes during pregnancy in multiple sclerosis. Profiled with immunoSEQ multiplex PCR; TCRdb holds only in-frame clones, not every one. The table records more than 85,000 clones, about 94% of them present only once. Source: peripheral blood, taken before pregnancy. Receptors were obtained from a female donor with multiple sclerosis, enrolled in a pregnancy study.

The chain links TRBV2 to TRBJ2-1; 7 bases match TRBD1. The V gene end was trimmed by 7 bases and the J gene end by 9 bases; junction bases not matched to a gene: 3. Germline V gives CDR1 SNHLY, CDR2 FYNNEI. The CDR3 is 11 residues long. The CDR3 nucleotides read TGTGCCAGCAAGGGGGCAGCTGAGCAGTTCTTC. This translates into CASKGAAEQFF. Filled out from reference TRBV2 and TRBJ2-1, the complete variable domain reads EPEVTQTPSHQVTQMGQEVILRCVPISNHLYFYWYRQILGQKVEFLVSFYNNEISEKSEIFDDQFSVERPDGSNFTLKIRSTKLEDSAMYFCASKGAAEQFFGPGTRLTVL.

In this sample, this clone turned up a few times. The chain joins TRBV2 to TRBJ1-2; maybe TRBD1 (6 bases). The CDR3 loop spans 14 amino acids. In germline, CDR1 is SNHLY, CDR2 FYNNEI. Trimming took off 2 bases at V and 8 bases at J, with 15 bases between the two ends. CDR3 nucleotides: TGTGCCAGCAGTGAATTCGTTGACAGGTTCGGCTACACCTTC. Amino acids: CASSEFVDRFGYTF. Together with reference TRBV2 and TRBJ1-2, the CDR3 gives the full variable domain: EPEVTQTPSHQVTQMGQEVILRCVPISNHLYFYWYRQILGQKVEFLVSFYNNEISEKSEIFDDQFSVERPDGSNFTLKIRSTKLEDSAMYFCASSEFVDRFGYTFGSGTRLTVV.

This sequence joins TRBV30 and TRBJ2-2, with TRBD1 identical over 8 bases. The CDR3 is 13 residues long. V was clipped by 3 bases and J by 7 bases; unmatched bases: 4. Germline V gene data show CDR1 as GTSNPN and CDR2 as SVGIG (reference sequence). The CDR3 sequence is CAWSQGANGELFF. CDR3 nucleotide sequence: TGTGCCTGGAGCCAGGGGGCGAACGGGGAGCTGTTTTTT.

The chain uses TRBV27 and TRBJ1-5, with TRBD1 identical over 7 bases. The CDR3 is 15 residues long. Per germline, CDR1 MNHEY and CDR2 SMNVEV (reference sequence). After removal of 6 bases from V and 6 bases from J, the junction contained 11 bases not matched to a gene. CDR3 amino acids: CASRYDPGQCQPQHF. The CDR3 DNA is TGTGCCAGCAGATACGATCCGGGACAGTGTCAGCCCCAGCATTTT.

The V and J genes are TRBV30 and TRBJ1-1, with 11 bases matching TRBD1. Germline CDR1 GTSNPN, CDR2 SVGIG (reference sequence). The CDR3 contains 14 residues. V shed 2 bases and J 7 bases; nucleotides not matched to a gene: 6. CDR3 loop: CAWSQSGQGVEAFF. The CDR3 DNA reads as TGTGCCTGGAGTCAGTCGGGACAGGGGGTTGAAGCTTTCTTT.

The chain is built from TRBV5-1 and TRBJ2-3; 7 bases fit TRBD2. The CDR3 totals 16 residues. The ends lost 0 bases at V and 4 bases at J; junction bases unmatched: 8. CDR1 and CDR2 from the germline V gene are SGHRS and YFSETQ. For the CDR3, the DNA is TGCGCCAGCAGCTTGGGCGGGAGCATTCAGGCAGATACGCAGTATTTT. Its translation is CASSLGGSIQADTQYF.

The chain joins TRBV19 to TRBJ1-4; 8 bases match TRBD1. Germline CDR1 reads LNHDA; CDR2 reads SQIVND (reference sequence). Unmatched junction bases numbered 5, after V lost 6 bases and J lost 8 bases. The CDR3 totals 13 residues. As DNA, the CDR3 is TGTGCCAGTAGGAAACAGGGGGACGAAAAACTGTTTTTT. Its translation is CASRKQGDEKLFF.

The chain is built from TRBV29-1 and TRBJ2-7; 8 bases match TRBD2. Germline V lookup: CDR1 SQVTM, CDR2 ANQGSEA. The length of the CDR3 is 11 residues. V trimming: 7 bases; J trimming: 9 bases; junction bases outside the gene matches: 8. CDR3 nucleotides: TGCAGCGCCGGCGGACTAGCAGGGCAGTACTTC. Protein: CSAGGLAGQYF.

The chain has TRBV5-4 and TRBJ2-1, with TRBD2 matching 7 bases. J gave up 7 bases and V 4 bases, and 11 bases lay outside the gene matches. The CDR3 runs 15 residues. Germline CDR1 SGHNT, CDR2 YYREEE (reference sequence). CDR3: CASSPAHSGRNEQFF. In DNA, the CDR3 is TGTGCCAGCAGCCCAGCCCATAGCGGGCGGAATGAGCAGTTCTTC.

The chain recombines TRBV5-6 with TRBJ1-2; no clear D. There are 14 residues in the CDR3. V lost 4 bases and J 5 bases, leaving 15 bases between the germline ends. The germline gives CDR1 SGHDT, CDR2 YYEEEE. CDR3 sequence: CASSRGPPWYGYTF. The CDR3 DNA sequence: TGTGCCAGCAGCCGCGGGCCACCGTGGTATGGCTACACCTTC.

This clone was seen more than once but under ten times. CDR3: CASSEAPGWGQNTEAFF. The CDR3 coding sequence is TGTGCCAGCAGTGAAGCGCCAGGTTGGGGGCAGAACACTGAAGCTTTCTTT. The chain combines TRBV6-1 with TRBJ1-1; maybe TRBD1 (6 bases). The germline V gene encodes CDR1 MNHNS and CDR2 SASEGT. Trimming pared 0 bases from V and 1 base from J, leaving 15 bases between. This CDR3 is 17 amino acids long.

CDR3 nucleotide sequence: TGTGCCATCAGTACCCCGCGTTTGACTGGAAACACCATATATTTT. It specifies CAISTPRLTGNTIYF. This chain links TRBV10-3 with TRBJ1-3; no clear D gene. The CDR3 sequence is 15 residues long. Per the germline V gene, CDR1 is ENHRY and CDR2 is SYGVKD. Trimming stripped 5 bases from V and 2 bases from J, with 13 bases between.

The chain carries TRBV6-5 and TRBJ2-2; 7 bases are shared with TRBD2. V gave up 2 bases and J gave up 6 bases; unmatched junction bases: 3. Germline CDR1 is MNHEY and CDR2 is SVGAGI. The CDR3 runs 14 residues. For the CDR3, the DNA is TGTGCCAGCAGTTACGGCGGGAGTTCCGGGGAGCTGTTTTTT. It encodes CASSYGGSSGELFF.

The V and J genes are TRBV7-9 and TRBJ1-2; 9 bases line up with TRBD1. Germline CDR1 reads SEHNR; CDR2 reads FQNEAQ (reference sequence). With 3 bases clipped from V and 4 bases from J, the junction kept 12 bases outside the gene matches. The CDR3 length is 17 residues. The DNA of the CDR3 is TGTGCCAGCAGCTTTACCGGGACAGGGCTCGCGGGCTATGGCTACACCTTC. Translated, it gives CASSFTGTGLAGYGYTF. Full variable domain (missing parts from reference TRBV7-9 and TRBJ1-2): DTGVSQNPRHKITKRGQNVTFRCDPISEHNRLYWYRQTLGQGPEFLTYFQNEAQLEKSRLLSDRFSAERPKGSFSTLEIQRTEQGDSAMYLCASSFTGTGLAGYGYTFGSGTRLTVV.

The chain links TRBV11-3 to TRBJ1-3; a possible D gene is TRBD1 (6 bases). V was trimmed by 5 bases and J by 0 bases, leaving 17 bases between them. CDR1 is SGHNT and CDR2 is YENEEA in the germline V gene. The CDR3 is 17 residues long. CDR3 residues: CASSARTVRISGNTIYF. As DNA, the CDR3 is TGTGCCAGCAGCGCACGGACAGTGAGAATCTCTGGAAACACCATATATTTT.

In DNA form, the CDR3 reads TGTGCCAGCGGGAAGACTAGTTACAATGAGCAGTTCTTC. Protein product: CASGKTSYNEQFF. The V call is TRBV6-4, the J call TRBJ2-1; perhaps TRBD2 as D (6 bases). V lost 8 bases, J lost 4 bases, and 12 bases lay in between. The germline V gene has CDR1 MRHNA and CDR2 SNTAGT. CDR3 size: 13 residues.

The V and J genes are TRBV19 and TRBJ1-2, with 8 bases lining up with TRBD1. Germline CDR1 LNHDA, CDR2 SQIVND (reference sequence). This CDR3 is 15 amino acids long. Trimming at V came to 4 bases and at J to 3 bases, leaving 7 bases not matched to a gene. The CDR3, as DNA: TGTGCCAGTAGTAAATACAGGGGGGCTGACTATGGCTACACCTTC. It is translated as CASSKYRGADYGYTF.

The V gene is TRBV7-9, the J gene TRBJ2-2; TRBD2 is a possible D gene (6 bases). Deletions cut 5 bases from V and 2 bases from J, with 18 bases between. This CDR3 region has 17 residues. Germline V gene lookup returns CDR1 SEHNR and CDR2 FQNEAQ (reference sequence). The CDR3: CASSIVPPGANTGELFF. As DNA, the CDR3 is TGTGCCAGCAGCATCGTACCCCCGGGAGCTAACACCGGGGAGCTGTTTTTT.

The rearrangement links TRBV27 to TRBJ1-2, with D maybe TRBD1 (6 bases). Germline CDR1 and CDR2: MNHEY and SMNVEV (reference sequence). V was pared by 5 bases and J by 0 bases, with 13 bases between. The CDR3 is made up of 15 amino acids. The CDR3 loop is CASSLTGKSNYGYTF. DNA of the CDR3: TGTGCCAGCAGTCTAACAGGGAAATCTAACTATGGCTACACCTTC.

The V and J genes are TRBV2 and TRBJ2-5, with a weak D call TRBD1 (6 bases). Germline V CDR1 and CDR2: SNHLY, FYNNEI. The CDR3 length is 16 residues. The V gene lost 3 bases and the J gene lost 5 bases, with 19 bases spanning the gap. The CDR3 nucleotides are TGTGCCAGCAGTGAGGAACAGGGTTTGGTCCGGGAGACCCAGTACTTC. Translating gives CASSEEQGLVRETQYF.

The V call is TRBV6-5, the J call TRBJ1-2, with 9 bases aligning to TRBD1. Germline values: CDR1 MNHEY, CDR2 SVGAGI. V dropped 5 bases and J dropped 2; count of bases not matched to a gene: 6. CDR3 size: 15 residues. CDR3 DNA sequence: TGTGCCAGCAGTCCGGGACAGGGTCGGAACTATGGCTACACCTTC. Translating it yields CASSPGQGRNYGYTF.

The chain couples TRBV9 to TRBJ1-2; weak D call: TRBD1 (6 bases). Trimming removed 2 bases from V and 4 bases from J, with 12 bases in between. The germline V gene has CDR1 SGDLS and CDR2 YYNGEE. This CDR3 is 14 amino acids long. The CDR3 bases are TGTGCCAGCAGCGTGTCCACAGGGTCCTATGGCTACACCTTC. It codes for CASSVSTGSYGYTF.

This chain uses TRBV27 with TRBJ1-1; the match to TRBD1 covers 7 bases. V shed 7 bases and J 1 base; nucleotides not matched to a gene: 9. The CDR3 loop spans 15 amino acids. Germline assignment: CDR1 MNHEY and CDR2 SMNVEV (reference sequence). CDR3 amino acids: CASKLGDRRNTEAFF. The CDR3 region has the DNA TGTGCCAGCAAACTCGGGGACAGAAGGAACACTGAAGCTTTCTTT.

The CDR3 bases are TGTGCCAGCAGCAACGGACTAGCTGGGGAGCAGTACTTC. As protein: CASSNGLAGEQYF. The chain carries TRBV6-6 and TRBJ2-7, with 8 nucleotides matching TRBD2. The CDR3 is 13 residues long. J lost 7 bases, V lost 6 bases, and 8 bases had no gene match. Germline loops: CDR1 MNHNY, CDR2 SVGAGI (reference sequence).